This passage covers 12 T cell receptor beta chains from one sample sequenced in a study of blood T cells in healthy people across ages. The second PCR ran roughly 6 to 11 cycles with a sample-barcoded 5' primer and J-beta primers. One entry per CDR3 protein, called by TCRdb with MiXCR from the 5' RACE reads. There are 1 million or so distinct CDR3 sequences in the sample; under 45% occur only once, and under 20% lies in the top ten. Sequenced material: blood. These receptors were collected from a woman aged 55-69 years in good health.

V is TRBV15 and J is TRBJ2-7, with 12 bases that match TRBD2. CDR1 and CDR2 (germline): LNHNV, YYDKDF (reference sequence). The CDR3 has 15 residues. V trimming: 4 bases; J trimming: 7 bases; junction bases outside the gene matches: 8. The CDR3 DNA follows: TGTGCCACCAGCACCGGGACTAGCGGGCAGGAGGAGCAGTACTTC. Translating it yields CATSTGTSGQEEQYF.

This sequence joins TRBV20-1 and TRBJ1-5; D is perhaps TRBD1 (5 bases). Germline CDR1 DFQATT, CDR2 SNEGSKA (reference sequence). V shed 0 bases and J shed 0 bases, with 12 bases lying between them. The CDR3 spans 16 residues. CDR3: CSARDGGGYSNQPQHF. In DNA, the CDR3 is TGCAGTGCTAGAGATGGGGGGGGTTATAGCAATCAGCCCCAGCATTTT.

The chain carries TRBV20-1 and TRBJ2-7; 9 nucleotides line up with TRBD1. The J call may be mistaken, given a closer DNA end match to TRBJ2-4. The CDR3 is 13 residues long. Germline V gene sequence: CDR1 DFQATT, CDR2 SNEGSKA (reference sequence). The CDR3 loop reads CSAPGQGENIQYF. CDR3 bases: TGCAGTGCCCCGGGACAGGGAGAAAACATTCAGTACTTC.

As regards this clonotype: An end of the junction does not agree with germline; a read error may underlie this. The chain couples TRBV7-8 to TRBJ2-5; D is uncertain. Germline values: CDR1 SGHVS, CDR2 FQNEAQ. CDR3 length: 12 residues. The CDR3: CAGRGDQETQYF. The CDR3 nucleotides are TGTGCCGGCAGAGGTGACCAAGAGACCCAGTACTTC.

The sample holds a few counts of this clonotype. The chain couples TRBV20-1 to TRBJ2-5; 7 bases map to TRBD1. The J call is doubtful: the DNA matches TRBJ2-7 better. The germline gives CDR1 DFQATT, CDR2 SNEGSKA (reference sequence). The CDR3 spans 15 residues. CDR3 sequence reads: CSARDPQGLGYEQYF. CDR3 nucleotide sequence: TGCAGTGCTAGAGACCCACAGGGGTTGGGCTACGAGCAGTACTTC.

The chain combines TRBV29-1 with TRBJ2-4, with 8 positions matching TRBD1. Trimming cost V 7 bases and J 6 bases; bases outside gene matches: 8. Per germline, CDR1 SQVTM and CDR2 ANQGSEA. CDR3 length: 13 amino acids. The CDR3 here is CSARARGRNIQYF. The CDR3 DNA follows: TGCAGCGCGAGAGCCAGGGGGCGAAACATTCAGTACTTC.

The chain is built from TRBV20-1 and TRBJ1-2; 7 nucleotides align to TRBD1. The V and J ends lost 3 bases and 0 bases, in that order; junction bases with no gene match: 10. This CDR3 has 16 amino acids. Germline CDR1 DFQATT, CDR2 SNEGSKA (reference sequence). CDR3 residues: CSASSPGQITNYGYTF. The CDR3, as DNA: TGCAGTGCTAGCTCTCCGGGACAGATAACTAACTATGGCTACACCTTC.

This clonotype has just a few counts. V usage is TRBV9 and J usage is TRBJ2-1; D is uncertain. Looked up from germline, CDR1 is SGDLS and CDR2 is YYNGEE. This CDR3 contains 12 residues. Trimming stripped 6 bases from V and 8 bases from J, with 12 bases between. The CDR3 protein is CASTPLTHEQFF. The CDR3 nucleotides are TGTGCCAGCACTCCATTGACACATGAGCAGTTCTTC.

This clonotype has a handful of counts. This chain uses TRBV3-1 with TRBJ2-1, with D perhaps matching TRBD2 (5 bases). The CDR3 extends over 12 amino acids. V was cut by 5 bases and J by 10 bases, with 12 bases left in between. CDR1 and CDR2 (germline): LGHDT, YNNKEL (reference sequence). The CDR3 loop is CASSLIDYEQFF. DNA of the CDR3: TGTGCCAGCAGCTTGATAGACTACGAGCAGTTCTTC.

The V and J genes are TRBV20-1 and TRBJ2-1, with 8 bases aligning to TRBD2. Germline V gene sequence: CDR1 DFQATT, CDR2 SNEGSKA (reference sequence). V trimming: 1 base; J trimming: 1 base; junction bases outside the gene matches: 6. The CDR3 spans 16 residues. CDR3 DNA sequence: TGCAGTGCTAGAGGACAAAGCGGGAGTTCCTACAATGAGCAGTTCTTC. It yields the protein CSARGQSGSSYNEQFF.

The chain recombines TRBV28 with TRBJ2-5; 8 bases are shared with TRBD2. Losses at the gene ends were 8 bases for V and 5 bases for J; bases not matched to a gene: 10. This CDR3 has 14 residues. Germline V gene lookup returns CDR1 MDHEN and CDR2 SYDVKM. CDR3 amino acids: CASSLRGGLETQYF. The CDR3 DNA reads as TGTGCCAGCTCCCTCCGCGGGGGGTTGGAGACCCAGTACTTC.

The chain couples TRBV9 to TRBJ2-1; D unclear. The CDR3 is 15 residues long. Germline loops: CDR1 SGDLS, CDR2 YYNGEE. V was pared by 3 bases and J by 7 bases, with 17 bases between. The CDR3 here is CASSAYQSTGNEQFF. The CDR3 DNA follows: TGTGCCAGCAGCGCTTACCAGTCAACTGGGAATGAGCAGTTCTTC.